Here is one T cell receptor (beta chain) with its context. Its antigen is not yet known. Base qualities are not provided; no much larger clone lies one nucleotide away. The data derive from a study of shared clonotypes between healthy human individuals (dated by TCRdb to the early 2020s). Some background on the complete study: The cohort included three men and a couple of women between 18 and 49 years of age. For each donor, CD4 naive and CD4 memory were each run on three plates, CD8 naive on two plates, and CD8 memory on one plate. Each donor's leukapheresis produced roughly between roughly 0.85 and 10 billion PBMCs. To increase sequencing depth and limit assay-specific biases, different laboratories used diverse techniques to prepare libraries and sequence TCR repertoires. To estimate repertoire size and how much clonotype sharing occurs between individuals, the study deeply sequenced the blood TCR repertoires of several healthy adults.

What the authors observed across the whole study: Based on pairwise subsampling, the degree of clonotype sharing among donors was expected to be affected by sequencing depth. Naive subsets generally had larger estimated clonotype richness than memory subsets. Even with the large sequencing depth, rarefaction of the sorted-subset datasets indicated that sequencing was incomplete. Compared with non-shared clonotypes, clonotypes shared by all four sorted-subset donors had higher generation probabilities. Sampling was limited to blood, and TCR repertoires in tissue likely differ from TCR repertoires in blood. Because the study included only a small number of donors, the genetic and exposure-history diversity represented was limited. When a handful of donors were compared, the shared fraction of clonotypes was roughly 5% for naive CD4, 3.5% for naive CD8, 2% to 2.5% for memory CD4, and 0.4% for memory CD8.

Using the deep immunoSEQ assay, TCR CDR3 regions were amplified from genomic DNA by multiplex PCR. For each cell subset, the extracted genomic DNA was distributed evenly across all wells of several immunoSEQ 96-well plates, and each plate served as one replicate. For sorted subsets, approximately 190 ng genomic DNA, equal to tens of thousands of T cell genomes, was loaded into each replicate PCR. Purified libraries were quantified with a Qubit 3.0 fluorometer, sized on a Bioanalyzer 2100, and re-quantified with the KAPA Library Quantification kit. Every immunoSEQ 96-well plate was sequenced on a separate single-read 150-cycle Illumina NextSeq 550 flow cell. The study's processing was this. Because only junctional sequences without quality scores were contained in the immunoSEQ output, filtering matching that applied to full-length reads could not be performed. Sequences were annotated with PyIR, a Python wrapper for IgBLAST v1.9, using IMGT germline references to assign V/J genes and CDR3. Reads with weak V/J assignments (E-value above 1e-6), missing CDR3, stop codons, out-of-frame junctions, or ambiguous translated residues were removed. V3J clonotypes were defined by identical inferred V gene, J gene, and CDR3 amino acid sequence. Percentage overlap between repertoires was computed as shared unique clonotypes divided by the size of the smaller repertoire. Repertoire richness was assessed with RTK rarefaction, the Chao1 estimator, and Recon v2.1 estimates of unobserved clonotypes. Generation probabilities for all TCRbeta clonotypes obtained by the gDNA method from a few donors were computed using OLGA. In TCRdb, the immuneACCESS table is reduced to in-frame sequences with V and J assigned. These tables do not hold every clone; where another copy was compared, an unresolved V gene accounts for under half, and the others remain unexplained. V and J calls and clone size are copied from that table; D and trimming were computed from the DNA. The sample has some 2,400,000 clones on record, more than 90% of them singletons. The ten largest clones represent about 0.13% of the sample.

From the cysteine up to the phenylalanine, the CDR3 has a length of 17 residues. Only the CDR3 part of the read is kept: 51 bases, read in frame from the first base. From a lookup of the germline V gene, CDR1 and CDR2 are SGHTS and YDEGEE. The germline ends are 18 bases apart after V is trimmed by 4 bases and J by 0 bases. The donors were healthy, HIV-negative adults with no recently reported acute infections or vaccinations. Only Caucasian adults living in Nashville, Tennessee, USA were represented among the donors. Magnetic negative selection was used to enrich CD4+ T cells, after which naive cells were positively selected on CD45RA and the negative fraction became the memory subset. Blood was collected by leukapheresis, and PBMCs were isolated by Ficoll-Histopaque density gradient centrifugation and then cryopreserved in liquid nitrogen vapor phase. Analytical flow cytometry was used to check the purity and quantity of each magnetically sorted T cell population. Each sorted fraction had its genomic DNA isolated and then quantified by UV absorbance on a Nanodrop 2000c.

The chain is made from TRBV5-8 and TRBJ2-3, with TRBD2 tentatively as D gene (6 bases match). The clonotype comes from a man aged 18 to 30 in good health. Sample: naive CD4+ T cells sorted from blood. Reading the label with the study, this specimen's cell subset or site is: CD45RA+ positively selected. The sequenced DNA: TGTGCCAGCAGCCGGTTAGCGGCTTATACAAGCACAGATACGCAGTATTTT. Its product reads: CASSRLAAYTSTDTQYF.